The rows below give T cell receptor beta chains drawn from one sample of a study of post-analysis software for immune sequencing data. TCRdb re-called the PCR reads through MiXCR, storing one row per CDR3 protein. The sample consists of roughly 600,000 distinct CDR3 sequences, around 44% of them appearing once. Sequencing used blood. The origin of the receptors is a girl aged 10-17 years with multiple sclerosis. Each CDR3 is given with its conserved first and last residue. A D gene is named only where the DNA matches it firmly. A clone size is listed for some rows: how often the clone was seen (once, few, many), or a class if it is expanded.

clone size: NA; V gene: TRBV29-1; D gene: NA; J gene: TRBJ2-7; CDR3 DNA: TGCAGCGCCCTCTCAGGGAAACCCTACGAGCAGTACTTC; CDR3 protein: CSALSGKPYEQYF
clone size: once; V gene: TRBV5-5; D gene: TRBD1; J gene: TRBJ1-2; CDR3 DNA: TGTGCCAGCAGCTTGGACGGGACAGGAGTCTATGGCTACACCTTC; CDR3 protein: CASSLDGTGVYGYTF
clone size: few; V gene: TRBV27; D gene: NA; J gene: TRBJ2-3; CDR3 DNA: TGTGCCAGCAGTAGCCGGGACTCTATCACAGATACGCAGTATTTT; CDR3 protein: CASSSRDSITDTQYF
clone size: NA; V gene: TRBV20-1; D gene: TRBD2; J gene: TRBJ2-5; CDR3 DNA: TGCAGTGCTAGAAATCCGGGGGGGCGAGAGACCCAGTACTTC; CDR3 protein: CSARNPGGRETQYF
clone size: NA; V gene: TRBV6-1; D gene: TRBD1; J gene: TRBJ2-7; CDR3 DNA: TGTGCCAGCAGCTTCGGGGGCACAGGGGGGAACGAGCAGTACTTC; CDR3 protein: CASSFGGTGGNEQYF
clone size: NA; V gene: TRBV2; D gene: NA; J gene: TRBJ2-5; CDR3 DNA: TGTACCAGCATCTCGCCGGGAGAAGAGACCCAGTACTTC; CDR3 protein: CTSISPGEETQYF
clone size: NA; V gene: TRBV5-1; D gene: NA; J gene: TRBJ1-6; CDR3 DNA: TGCGCCAGCAGCCCGTACATCAATTCACCCCTCCACTTT; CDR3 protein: CASSPYINSPLHF
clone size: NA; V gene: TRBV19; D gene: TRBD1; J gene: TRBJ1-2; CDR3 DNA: TGTGCCAGTAGTATGCAGGGGGCTGCTGATGAATACACCTTC; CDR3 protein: CASSMQGAADEYTF
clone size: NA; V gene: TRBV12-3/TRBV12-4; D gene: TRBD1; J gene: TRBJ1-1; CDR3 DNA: TGTGCCAGCAGAACGGACAGGGGGAACACTGAAGCTTTCTTT; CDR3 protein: CASRTDRGNTEAFF
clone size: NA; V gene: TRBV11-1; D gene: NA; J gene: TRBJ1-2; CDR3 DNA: TGTGCCAGCAGCTTCGGGACCGAGGCTAACTATGGCTACACCTTC; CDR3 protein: CASSFGTEANYGYTF
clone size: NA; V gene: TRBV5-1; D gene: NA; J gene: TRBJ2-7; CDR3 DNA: TGCGCCAGCAGCACGACAGGTCGAAGCTCCTACGAGCAGTACTTC; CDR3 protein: CASSTTGRSSYEQYF
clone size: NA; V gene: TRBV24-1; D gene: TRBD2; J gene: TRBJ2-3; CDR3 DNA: TGTGCCACCAGTGCTCCACTAGCGGGGTACACAGATACGCAGTATTTT; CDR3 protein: CATSAPLAGYTDTQYF
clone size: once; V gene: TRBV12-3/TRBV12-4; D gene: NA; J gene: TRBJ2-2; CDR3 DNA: TGTGCCAGCAAGACGGGCACCGGGGAGCGGTTTTTT; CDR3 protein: CASKTGTGERFF
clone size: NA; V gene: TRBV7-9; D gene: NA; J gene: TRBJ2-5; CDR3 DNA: TGTGCCAGCAGCGGCAGGGGCCCAGAGACCCAGTACTTC; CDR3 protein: CASSGRGPETQYF
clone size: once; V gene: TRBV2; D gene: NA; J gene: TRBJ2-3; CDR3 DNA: TGTGCCAGCAATCAGGGATTAATAGATACGCAGTATTTT; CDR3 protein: CASNQGLIDTQYF
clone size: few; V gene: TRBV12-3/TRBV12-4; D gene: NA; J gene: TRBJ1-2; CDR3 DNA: TGTGCCAGCAGTTCAGCAGGGCTTCTCGGCTACACCTTC; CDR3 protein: CASSSAGLLGYTF
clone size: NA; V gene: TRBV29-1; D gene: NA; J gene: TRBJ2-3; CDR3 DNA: TGCAGCGTTCTTAGCCGGGATACGCAGTATTTT; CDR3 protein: CSVLSRDTQYF
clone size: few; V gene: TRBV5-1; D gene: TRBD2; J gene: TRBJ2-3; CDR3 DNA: TGCGCCAGCAGCTTGAGCGGGGTCACAGATACGCAGTATTTT; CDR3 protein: CASSLSGVTDTQYF
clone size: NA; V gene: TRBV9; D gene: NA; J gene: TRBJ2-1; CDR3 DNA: TGTGCCAGCAGCGTAGGTCTCCGCCTCTCCTACAATGAGCAGTTCTTC; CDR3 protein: CASSVGLRLSYNEQFF
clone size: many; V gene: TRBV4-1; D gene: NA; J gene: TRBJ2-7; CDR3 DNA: TGCGCCAGCAGCCAAGAAGGGGCAGACGAGCAGTACTTC; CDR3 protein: CASSQEGADEQYF
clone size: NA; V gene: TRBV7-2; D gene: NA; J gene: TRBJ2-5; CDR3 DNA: TGTGCCAGCAGTTCCCGGGCTAGCTCATACGAGACCCAGTACTTC; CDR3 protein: CASSSRASSYETQYF
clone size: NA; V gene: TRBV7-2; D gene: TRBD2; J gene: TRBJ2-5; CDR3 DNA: TGTGCCAGCAGGGGGGGGGTCCAAGAGACCCAGTACTTC; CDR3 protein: CASRGGVQETQYF
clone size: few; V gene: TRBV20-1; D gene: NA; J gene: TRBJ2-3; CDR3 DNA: TGCAGTGCGGCTGACAGCTATACGCAGTATTTT; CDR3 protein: CSAADSYTQYF
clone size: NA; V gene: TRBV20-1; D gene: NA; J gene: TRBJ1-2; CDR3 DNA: TGCAGTGCTAGCGGGCAGGGATATGGCTACACCTTC; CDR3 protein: CSASGQGYGYTF
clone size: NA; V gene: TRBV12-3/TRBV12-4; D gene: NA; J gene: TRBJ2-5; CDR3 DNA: TGTGCCAGCAGTCTGAGAGAAATAGGGGAGCAGTACTTC; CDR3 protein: CASSLREIGEQYF
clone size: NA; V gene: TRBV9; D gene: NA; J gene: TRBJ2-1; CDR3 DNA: TGTGCCAGCAGCGGTAGCGGTTACAATGAGCAGTTCTTC; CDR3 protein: CASSGSGYNEQFF
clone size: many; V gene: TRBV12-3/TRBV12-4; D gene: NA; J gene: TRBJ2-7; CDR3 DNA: TGTGCCAGCAGCCGGGGAGGCTACGAGCAGTACTTC; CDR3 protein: CASSRGGYEQYF